These T cell receptor beta chains were read from a single sample in a study of T cells expressing NK-cell markers. From the 5' RACE reads, TCRdb lists one entry per CDR3 protein and no DNA. The specimen's table records approximately 380,000 distinct CDR3 sequences. The sequenced sample consisted of blood T cells: a sorted CD56 or NKG2C T cell subset, CD4+ or CD8+ T cells, or bulk PBMC T cells (not recorded which). All receptors come from a man aged 18-69 years in good health. Each CDR3 is given with its conserved first and last residue. Each record gives: V gene, J gene, clone size, CDR3 protein. Not all rows give a size; the values are once, few, many and, for expanded clones, a class.

>TRBV5-1|TRBJ2-3|.
CASSGRGLETDTQYF
>TRBV11-2|TRBJ2-2|.
CASSSRGSGTLRVSTGELFF
>TRBV21-1|TRBJ2-5|.
CASSKEDIKPPRETQYF
>TRBV6-1|TRBJ1-1|.
CASSVDRGPGYEAFF
>TRBV7-8|TRBJ2-1|.
CASSPQRSHYNEQFF
>TRBV5-1|TRBJ2-7|.
CASSLMGTLSEQYF
>TRBV12-3/TRBV12-4|TRBJ1-1|.
CASRFRQNTNTEAFF
>TRBV20-1|TRBJ2-7|.
CSARVRGSSREQYF
>TRBV20-1|TRBJ1-4|.
CSGRRGEKLFF
>TRBV20-1|TRBJ1-1|.
CSARDLGNSNTEAFF
>TRBV20-1|TRBJ2-2|.
CSARRRVNTGELFF
>TRBV3-1|TRBJ1-1|.
CASSYRGRAYTEAFF
>TRBV5-5|TRBJ1-2|.
CASSLGAQQRVHGYTF
>TRBV10-3|TRBJ1-6|.
CAIKNNTYSPLHF
>TRBV3-1|TRBJ2-5|.
CASSQFTGTETQYF
>TRBV27|TRBJ2-5|.
CASSGTRGQETQYF
>TRBV6-2/TRBV6-3|TRBJ2-2|.
CASHPWTSTGELFF
>TRBV27|TRBJ2-4|.
CASSSPASGGAKNIQYF
>TRBV7-9|TRBJ2-5|.
CASSPNSLGQETQYF
>TRBV5-1|TRBJ2-5|.
CASSTDWNSIRETQYF
>TRBV7-9|TRBJ1-1|.
CVTGENTEAFF
>TRBV3-1|TRBJ2-1|.
CASSPGTSAYNEQFF
>TRBV3-1|TRBJ2-6|.
CASSGRGSGANVLTF
>TRBV5-4|TRBJ1-6|.
CASSSGNINNSPLHF
>TRBV7-9|TRBJ1-6|.
CASSPTQGVGNSPLHF
>TRBV12-3/TRBV12-4|TRBJ2-3|.
CASSSGSNTQYF
>TRBV9|TRBJ2-1|.
CASSFRGTSGVEQFF
>TRBV12-3/TRBV12-4|TRBJ1-3|.
CASSLGQGTGNTIYF
>TRBV28|TRBJ2-5|.
CASSSNTGGIKTQYF
>TRBV28|TRBJ2-1|.
CASTKESSGVLKQFF
>TRBV10-3|TRBJ1-3|.
CAISDLYTIYF
>TRBV11-2|TRBJ2-3|.
CASSLSQAGGPRNTQYF
>TRBV7-3|TRBJ2-1|.
CASSLFKGTYNEQFF
>TRBV7-9|TRBJ1-1|.
CASSYPGLAHEAFF
>TRBV7-2|TRBJ2-3|.
CASSFLFQGFTDTQYF
>TRBV7-8|TRBJ2-3|.
CASSLGARGGRNTQYF
>TRBV6-5|TRBJ2-7|.
CAAVRDSQGEQYF
>TRBV7-9|TRBJ1-2|.
CASRPSQGAGYGYTF
>TRBV4-2|TRBJ2-3|.
CASSQDGAGGKDTQYF
>TRBV18|TRBJ1-5|.
CASSMTGRDANQPQHF
>TRBV6-1|TRBJ1-1|.
CASSLRGGRMNTEAFF
>TRBV28|TRBJ2-3|.
CASSAGHTDTQYF
>TRBV2|TRBJ2-1|.
CASSPGTSGNEQFF
>TRBV5-1|TRBJ2-6|.
CASREDYGAIPGANVLTF
>TRBV7-9|TRBJ2-3|.
CASSQRIHRGPSDTQYF
>TRBV21-1|TRBJ2-7|.
CASSAWDSCNEQYF
>TRBV11-1|TRBJ2-7|.
CASSPRWGGGLAGRDEQYF
>TRBV7-9|TRBJ2-4|.
CASSIGGGRGIQYF
>TRBV29-1|TRBJ2-7|medium-sized
CSARTGSLYEQYF
>TRBV4-1|TRBJ1-2|.
CASSQDRGDRGVYGYTF
>TRBV12-3/TRBV12-4|TRBJ1-2|.
CASRPASGVGGYTF
>TRBV24-1|TRBJ2-7|.
CATSESNTEQYF
>TRBV2|TRBJ1-2|.
CASSPEGAYGYTF